What follows is one T cell receptor beta chain and its context. Its antigen is not known. These data originate in a study of PD-1 blockade in classical Hodgkin lymphoma. Study-level information: A 3 mg/kg intravenous dose of nivolumab was received by patients every 2 weeks. Study results and limitations: Any patient who commenced nivolumab under 1 year after ASCT was excluded. Compared with healthy donors, newly diagnosed patients reportedly showed lower baseline TCR diversity.

The repertoire was sequenced with immunoSEQ multiplex PCR; TCRdb's copy has only in-frame clones and lacks some. Of some 110,000 clones listed, approximately 89% are singletons. Looked up from germline, CDR1 is SGHDN and CDR2 is FVKESK. The V and J ends lost 4 bases and 3 bases, in that order; junction bases with no gene match: 5. The CDR3 contains 15 residues. As to time point: cycle 4 day 1 (C4D1), after five to seven weeks of nivolumab. After autologous stem cell transplantation all patients relapsed, and prior brentuximab vedotin exposure differed between cohorts. Best overall response was complete response, partial response or progressive disease in these relapsed/refractory classical Hodgkin lymphoma patients.

This chain joins TRBV14 and TRBJ2-3; 9 bases align to TRBD1. This receptor was identified in a human donor with classical Hodgkin lymphoma. The material was peripheral blood mononuclear cells (PBMCs), obtained before the fourth cycle of nivolumab. CDR3 bases: TGTGCCAGCAGCCGGACAGGGGTGTATACAGATACGCAGTATTTT. Its translation is CASSRTGVYTDTQYF.